The 28 T cell receptor beta chains below come from one sample, sequenced in a study of T cell repertoires in cytomegalovirus infection. TCRdb re-called the reads with MiXCR, one entry per CDR3 protein. The table records some 250,000 distinct CDR3 sequences, roughly 9% of them present only once. The specimen sequenced was PBMCs. These receptors all stem from a human donor in good health (CMV status not recorded). Some clones in this sample may be carry-over from other donors' samples.

This clonotype was counted at least ten times. The chain uses TRBV7-2 and TRBJ2-2, with a tentative D call TRBD2 (5 bases). CDR3 size: 14 residues. The germline CDR1 and CDR2 sequences are SGHTA and FQGNSA. Trimming took 3 bases from V and 2 from J, leaving 7 bases between them. The CDR3 loop is CASSFGLNTGELFF. The DNA of the CDR3 is TGTGCCAGCAGCTTTGGACTTAACACCGGGGAGCTGTTTTTT.

This sequence joins TRBV28 and TRBJ1-4, with D possibly TRBD1 on 5 matching bases. With 8 bases removed from V and 8 bases from J, the gap between germline ends came to 18 bases. The CDR3 sequence is 14 residues long. CDR1 MDHEN and CDR2 SYDVKM come from the germline V gene. The CDR3 DNA is TGTGCCAGCGGCAGGGAGGTCGCAGGCGAAAAACTGTTTTTT. Its translation: CASGREVAGEKLFF.

This clonotype was seen repeatedly, ten times or more. The chain employs TRBV7-8 and TRBJ1-6; no firm D call. The V gene's germline CDR1 is SGHVS and CDR2 FQNEAQ. The germline V and J ends were trimmed by 8 bases and 0 bases, with 17 bases remaining between them. CDR3 length: 17 amino acids. CDR3 sequence reads: CASVESEVFSYNSPLHF. CDR3 nucleotides: TGTGCCAGCGTTGAAAGTGAAGTCTTCTCCTATAATTCACCCCTCCACTTT.

The V gene is TRBV7-2, the J gene TRBJ2-3; 13 nucleotides match TRBD2. Looked up from germline, CDR1 is SGHTA and CDR2 is FQGNSA. The CDR3 contains 19 residues. V was pared by 5 bases and J by 1 base, with 12 bases of the junction left unmatched. CDR3 bases: TGTGCCAGCAGCCGACTACCCGGGACTAGCGGGGCCCGCACAGATACGCAGTATTTT. Protein: CASSRLPGTSGARTDTQYF.

This clonotype has a handful of counts. The chain is built from TRBV27 and TRBJ2-7; D is possibly TRBD1 (6 bases). This CDR3 comprises 13 residues. Per germline, CDR1 MNHEY and CDR2 SMNVEV (reference sequence). Trimming took 4 bases from V and 6 from J, leaving 13 bases between them. DNA for the CDR3: TGTGCCAGCAGTTCAGGGACAAGGTTCGAGCAGTACTTC. Residues: CASSSGTRFEQYF.

The J gene is TRBJ1-1, the V gene TRBV30; weak D call: TRBD1 (6 bases). This CDR3 is built from 15 residues. V gave up 0 bases and J gave up 4 bases, with 15 bases separating them. The germline gives CDR1 GTSNPN, CDR2 SVGIG (reference sequence). CDR3 in amino acids: CAWSVRGAVSTEAFF. For the CDR3, the DNA is TGTGCCTGGAGTGTACGGGGGGCAGTGAGCACTGAAGCTTTCTTT.

This clonotype was counted a few times. This chain uses TRBV6-8 with TRBJ2-7; a weak D match, TRBD2 (7 bases). The V gene's germline CDR1 is MNHGY and CDR2 SAAAGT. Trimming left V 7 bases short and J 4 bases short, with 14 bases between. The CDR3 consists of 13 residues. The CDR3 region has the DNA TGTGCCAGCAATGGGGGGGCCTCTTACGAGCAGTACTTC. It encodes CASNGGASYEQYF.

This clonotype was seen many times. The chain links TRBV7-2 to TRBJ2-1, with 8 nucleotides matching TRBD2. The germline gives CDR1 SGHTA, CDR2 FQGNSA. This CDR3 spans 18 amino acids. Germline trimming cut 2 bases from V and 1 base from J; bases unmatched to any gene: 10. The CDR3 DNA sequence: TGTGCCAGCAGCTTAAAGGCGGGAGGCAGAAGTTCCTACAATGAGCAGTTCTTC. Encoded protein: CASSLKAGGRSSYNEQFF.

The table lists this clonotype with many counts. The CDR3 is CASSNLPAGEAGELFF. The CDR3 DNA follows: TGTGCCAGTAGTAATTTGCCTGCAGGGGAAGCCGGGGAGCTGTTTTTT. The chain carries TRBV19 and TRBJ2-2, with D maybe TRBD1 (6 bases). Between the trimmed V and J ends, which lost 4 bases and 6 bases, there was a span of 18 bases. CDR1 and CDR2 (germline): LNHDA, SQIVND (reference sequence). CDR3 length equals 16 residues.

This clonotype was counted ten times or more. The V gene is TRBV6-5, the J gene TRBJ1-6; D is unclear. Germline-derived CDR1 and CDR2 are MNHEY and SVGAGI. The CDR3 length is 12 residues. Trimming cost V 0 bases and J 7 bases, with 1 base left between them. CDR3 sequence (DNA): TGTGCCAGCAGTTACTCGAATTCACCCCTCCACTTT. Its translation is CASSYSNSPLHF.

The table lists this clonotype with a few counts. This chain links TRBV18 with TRBJ2-3, with a weak D call TRBD2 (6 bases). V lost 6 bases and J lost 6, with 19 bases in between. Germline loops: CDR1 KGHSH, CDR2 LQKENI. The CDR3 consists of 15 residues. The CDR3 reads CASSPSARRGDTQYF. DNA of the CDR3: TGTGCCAGCTCCCCCTCGGCCCGACGGGGGGATACGCAGTATTTT.

In its sample, this clonotype was seen many times. This rearrangement joins TRBV20-1 to TRBJ2-3, with 12 bases matching TRBD2. CDR3 length: 14 residues. The germline V gene has CDR1 DFQATT and CDR2 SNEGSKA (reference sequence). After removal of 1 base from V and 4 bases from J, the junction contained 0 bases not matched to a gene. As DNA, the CDR3 is TGCAGTGCTAGAGGACTAGCGGGGGCAGATACGCAGTATTTT. This sequence encodes CSARGLAGADTQYF.

The sample holds many counts of this clonotype. V is TRBV7-6 and J is TRBJ2-3, with TRBD2 identical over 8 bases. Trimming removed 6 bases from V and 1 base from J; junction bases left unmatched: 3. The CDR3 covers 14 residues. The germline V gene has CDR1 SGHVS and CDR2 FNYEAQ. As DNA, the CDR3 is TGTGCCAGCAGTGCGCGGGGGGGCACAGATACGCAGTATTTT. Translating gives CASSARGGTDTQYF.

This clonotype was picked up a small number of times. The rearrangement joins TRBV7-2 to TRBJ1-1, with a possible D match to TRBD1 (6 bases). CDR1 and CDR2 from the germline V gene are SGHTA and FQGNSA. Trimming cost V 5 bases and J 1 base, with 17 bases left between them. This CDR3 spans 16 amino acids. The chain's CDR3 is CASSPIPTGTNTEAFF. The CDR3 nucleotides read TGTGCCAGCAGCCCTATCCCGACAGGAACGAACACTGAAGCTTTCTTT.

This clonotype was found a few times. V and J are TRBV6-1 and TRBJ1-5; possibly TRBD1 for D (6 bases). CDR3 length: 14 residues. V lost 2 bases, J lost 6 bases, and 11 bases lay in between. CDR1 and CDR2 from the germline V gene are MNHNS and SASEGT. Here the CDR3 DNA reads TGTGCCAGCAGTGAAAGTTGGGGGGCTCAGCCCCAGCATTTT. It translates to CASSESWGAQPQHF.

This clonotype was counted a few times. This chain joins TRBV20-1 and TRBJ2-5, with 8 bases fitting TRBD2. The junction had 6 bases not matched to a gene; V was cut back by 6 bases and J by 3 bases. The germline V gene encodes CDR1 DFQATT and CDR2 SNEGSKA (reference sequence). The CDR3 is 13 amino acids. The CDR3 DNA follows: TGCAGTGCCCACGGACTAGCAGAAGAGACCCAGTACTTC. It yields the protein CSAHGLAEETQYF.

This clonotype was observed many times. The rearrangement joins TRBV6-2 or TRBV6-3 to TRBJ2-3; 10 bases are shared with TRBD2. Trimming removed 5 bases from V and 3 bases from J; junction bases left unmatched: 2. The CDR3 is made up of 14 amino acids. The germline gives CDR1 MNHEY, CDR2 SVGEGT. The CDR3 DNA reads TGTGCCAGCAGTAGACTAGCGGGTACAGATACGCAGTATTTT. Encoded protein: CASSRLAGTDTQYF.

This clonotype came up many times. The V call is TRBV28, the J call TRBJ2-7, with 11 bases fitting TRBD2. The CDR3 extends over 15 amino acids. Trimming cost V 5 bases and J 7 bases; bases outside gene matches: 10. The germline V gene has CDR1 MDHEN and CDR2 SYDVKM. The CDR3 protein is CASSLSSGRLSEQYF. The CDR3 coding sequence is TGTGCCAGCAGTCTCTCTAGCGGGAGGTTGTCGGAGCAGTACTTC.

This clonotype was observed at least ten times. The chain links TRBV7-9 to TRBJ1-5; 10 bases agree with TRBD1. The CDR3 runs to 16 residues. CDR1 SEHNR and CDR2 FQNEAQ come from the germline V gene (reference sequence). The V and J ends lost 3 bases and 1 base, in that order; junction bases with no gene match: 3. The CDR3 region is CASSFGTGVSNQPQHF. CDR3 DNA sequence: TGTGCCAGCAGCTTCGGGACAGGGGTGAGCAATCAGCCCCAGCATTTT.

This clonotype appeared many times. The V gene is TRBV11-1, the J gene TRBJ1-4; D remains unclear. Per the germline V gene, CDR1 is SGHAT and CDR2 is FQDESV (reference sequence). V was clipped by 6 bases and J by 0 bases, with 11 bases between them. The CDR3 runs 15 residues. The chain's CDR3 is CASSNEGATNEKLFF. Here the CDR3 DNA reads TGTGCCAGCAGTAACGAGGGCGCAACTAATGAAAAACTGTTTTTT.

V gene TRBV6-1 combines with J gene TRBJ1-1; the D is unclear. The CDR3 sequence is 13 residues long. The V gene's germline CDR1 is MNHNS and CDR2 SASEGT. V was trimmed by 5 bases and J by 10 bases, leaving 17 bases between them. The CDR3 bases are TGTGCCAGCAGTTCCCGACTGATACAAGGAGCTTTCTTT. Its protein product is CASSSRLIQGAFF.

This clonotype was counted ten times or more. The chain has TRBV7-2 and TRBJ2-1; 8 positions match TRBD2. This CDR3 is 15 amino acids long. The germline gives CDR1 SGHTA, CDR2 FQGNSA. V dropped 5 bases and J dropped 6; count of bases not matched to a gene: 9. The CDR3 DNA reads TGTGCCAGCAGCAGCGGGACTAGTACGGTCAATGAGCAGTTCTTC. It translates to CASSSGTSTVNEQFF.

This clonotype was observed many times. V usage is TRBV7-8 and J usage is TRBJ2-1; D might be TRBD1 or TRBD2, each matching 5 bases. CDR1 and CDR2 from the germline V gene are SGHVS and FQNEAQ. The V end lost 3 bases, the J end lost 6 bases, and 12 bases lay between the germline ends. The CDR3 extends over 14 amino acids. Here the CDR3 reads CASSFGGISNEQFF. The CDR3 DNA is TGTGCCAGCAGCTTTGGGGGAATCAGCAATGAGCAGTTCTTC.

This clonotype was picked up many times. The genes are TRBV7-2 and TRBJ1-2; a weak D match, TRBD1 (6 bases). Per germline, CDR1 SGHTA and CDR2 FQGNSA. Trimming shortened V by 7 bases and J by 4 bases, and 16 bases separated the two germline ends. This CDR3 is built from 14 residues. CDR3 residues: CASTTRGGGYGYTF. DNA of the CDR3: TGTGCCAGCACTACTAGGGGGGGTGGCTATGGCTACACCTTC.

This clonotype was picked up many times. This chain connects TRBV28 to TRBJ1-2; D ambiguous. Deletions cut 5 bases from V and 6 bases from J, with 4 bases between. Germline V lookup: CDR1 MDHEN, CDR2 SYDVKM. This CDR3 region has 10 residues. The CDR3 bases are TGTGCCAGCAGTGCGAATGGCTACACCTTC. Amino acid sequence: CASSANGYTF.

This clonotype has a handful of counts. The chain combines TRBV7-3 with TRBJ2-2, with D unresolved. Germline CDR1 is SGHTA and CDR2 is FQGTGA. The CDR3 is 15 residues long. Trimming left V 2 bases short and J 0 bases short, with 7 bases between. The CDR3 nucleotides are TGTGCCAGCAGCTTAGGGTGGGCGAACACCGGGGAGCTGTTTTTT. Its protein product is CASSLGWANTGELFF.

There are a few counts of this clonotype. The rearrangement uses TRBV28 and TRBJ2-6, with D unclear. Trimming removed 3 bases from V and 6 bases from J, with 18 bases in between. Germline lookup yields CDR1 MDHEN and CDR2 SYDVKM. The CDR3 consists of 17 residues. CDR3 in amino acids: CASSFSDGPLKANVLTF. CDR3 sequence (DNA): TGTGCCAGCAGTTTCAGCGACGGTCCCTTAAAGGCCAACGTCCTGACTTTC.

This clonotype was counted at least ten times. The chain recombines TRBV7-2 with TRBJ2-7, with D possibly matching TRBD2 (5 bases). V was shortened by 1 base and J by 6 bases, with 13 bases between the two germline ends. The CDR3 extends over 14 amino acids. Germline CDR1 and CDR2: SGHTA and FQGNSA. The CDR3 coding sequence is TGTGCCAGCAGCTTAGTACGGCAGGCGGGCGAGCAGTACTTC. It translates to CASSLVRQAGEQYF.